This TCR beta chain came from a study of T cells in localized non-small cell lung cancer. Method: immunoSEQ multiplex PCR; TCRdb's copy keeps in-frame clones and lacks some. Of some 30,000 clones in the sample, over 80% are singletons; the top ten hold 5.5% to 6%. Trimming cost V 3 bases and J 6 bases; bases outside gene matches: 14. This CDR3 contains 16 residues. CDR1 and CDR2 from the germline V gene are SGDLS and YYNGEE. The V and J genes are TRBV9 and TRBJ2-7, with TRBD1 matching 8 bases. The TCR comes from a man aged 40 to 70 with stage II lung adenocarcinoma. Material: PBMCs, obtained before any cancer treatment. In DNA, the CDR3 is TGTGCCAGCAGCGCCCAGACAGGGGCCGAGGGGGCCGAGCAGTACTTC. This translates into CASSAQTGAEGAEQYF.